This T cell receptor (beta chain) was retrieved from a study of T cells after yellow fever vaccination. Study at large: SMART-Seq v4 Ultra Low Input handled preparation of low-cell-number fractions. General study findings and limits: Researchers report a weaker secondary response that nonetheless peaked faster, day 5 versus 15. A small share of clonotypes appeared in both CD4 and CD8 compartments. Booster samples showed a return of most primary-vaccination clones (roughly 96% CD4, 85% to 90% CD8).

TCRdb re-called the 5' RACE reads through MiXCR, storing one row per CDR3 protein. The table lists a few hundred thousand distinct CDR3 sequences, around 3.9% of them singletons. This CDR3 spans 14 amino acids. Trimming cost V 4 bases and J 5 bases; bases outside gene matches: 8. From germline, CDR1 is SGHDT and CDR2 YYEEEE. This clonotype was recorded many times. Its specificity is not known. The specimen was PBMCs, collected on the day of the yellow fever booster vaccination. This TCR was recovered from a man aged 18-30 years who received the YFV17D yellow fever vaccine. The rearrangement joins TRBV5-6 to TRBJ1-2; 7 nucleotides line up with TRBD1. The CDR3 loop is CASSVRQGLYGYTF. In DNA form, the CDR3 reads TGTGCCAGCAGCGTACGACAGGGTCTTTATGGCTACACCTTC. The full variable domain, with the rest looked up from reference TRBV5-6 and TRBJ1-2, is DAGVTQSPTHLIKTRGQQVTLRCSPKSGHDTVSWYQQALGQGPQFIFQYYEEEERQRGNFPDRFSGHQFPNYSSELNVNALLLGDSALYLCASSVRQGLYGYTFGSGTRLTVV.